The 28 T cell receptor beta chains below all came from one sample that was sequenced in a study of blood T cell repertoires in COVID-19. Sequenced by immunoSEQ multiplex PCR; TCRdb stores in-frame clones only, minus some. Of approximately 88,000 clones listed, about 78% are singletons. Sequenced material: peripheral blood. These TCRs come from a man aged 50 to 59 who had recovered from COVID-19.

This clone occurred once. CDR3 bases: TGTGCCAGTAAAGGGCAGGGGAGCTTCTATGGCTACACCTTC. Its translation is CASKGQGSFYGYTF. This chain joins TRBV19 and TRBJ1-2; perhaps TRBD1 as D (6 bases). Germline V gene data show CDR1 as LNHDA and CDR2 as SQIVND (reference sequence). This CDR3 contains 14 residues. V shed 7 bases and J shed 4 bases, with 16 bases lying between them.

The genes are TRBV9 and TRBJ1-6, with D maybe TRBD1 (6 bases). This CDR3 comprises 13 residues. Germline V CDR1 and CDR2: SGDLS, YYNGEE. V gave up 3 bases and J gave up 9 bases, with 10 bases separating them. In DNA form, the CDR3 reads TGTGCCAGCAGCGGGGACATCGGTTCACCCCTCCACTTT. This sequence encodes CASSGDIGSPLHF. The full variable domain, its missing parts supplied by reference TRBV9 and TRBJ1-6, is DSGVTQTPKHLITATGQRVTLRCSPRSGDLSVYWYQQSLDQGLQFLIQYYNGEERAKGNILERFSAQQFPDLHSELNLSSLELGDSALYFCASSGDIGSPLHFGNGTRLTVT.

V gene TRBV24-1 combines with J gene TRBJ1-2; unclear D gene. Germline values: CDR1 KGHDR, CDR2 SFDVKD. V lost 7 bases and J lost 5, with 16 bases in between. The CDR3 has 14 residues. The DNA of the CDR3 is TGTGCCACCAGAGAGGGCCCGTCGGGTTATGGCTACACCTTC. Translation: CATREGPSGYGYTF.

The chain links TRBV5-1 to TRBJ2-1; 10 nucleotides match TRBD2. The V gene end was trimmed by 0 bases and the J gene end by 8 bases; junction bases not matched to a gene: 8. The V gene's germline CDR1 is SGHRS and CDR2 YFSETQ. This CDR3 is 16 amino acids long. The CDR3 DNA is TGCGCCAGCAGCTTGGCTAGCGGGGGTTGGGTCCATGAGCAGTTCTTC. Translation: CASSLASGGWVHEQFF. The entire variable domain, with the rest obtained from reference TRBV5-1 and TRBJ2-1, is as follows: KAGVTQTPRYLIKTRGQQVTLSCSPISGHRSVSWYQQTPGQGLQFLFEYFSETQRNKGNFPGRFSGRQFSNSRSEMNVSTLELGDSALYLCASSLASGGWVHEQFFGPGTRLTVL.

The gene calls are TRBV3-1 (or the pseudogene TRBV3-2) and TRBJ2-4; 10 bases align to TRBD1. Germline-derived CDR1 and CDR2 are LGHDT and YNNKEL (reference sequence). Trimming removed 1 base from V and 6 bases from J; junction bases left unmatched: 9. The CDR3 is 17 amino acids. The CDR3 reads CASSQASFRQGANIQYF. In DNA form, the CDR3 reads TGTGCCAGCAGCCAAGCCTCCTTTAGACAGGGGGCAAACATTCAGTACTTC.

CDR3 amino acids: CAISEQPRGSGETQYF. CDR3 DNA sequence: TGTGCCATCAGTGAGCAACCCAGGGGAAGTGGCGAGACCCAGTACTTC. The chain joins TRBV10-3 to TRBJ2-5; D may be TRBD1 (6 bases). CDR1 is ENHRY, CDR2 SYGVKD, per germline. This CDR3 comprises 16 residues. V lost 2 bases to trimming and J lost 5 bases, with 18 bases between them.

The chain employs TRBV11-2 and TRBJ1-1; D perhaps matches TRBD1 (5 bases). Trimming removed 0 bases at V and 2 bases at J, with 13 bases between. Germline assignment: CDR1 SGHAT and CDR2 FQNNGV. This CDR3 spans 16 amino acids. The CDR3 sequence: CASSLDWGRHNTEAFF. For the CDR3, the DNA is TGTGCCAGCAGCTTAGATTGGGGCAGGCATAACACTGAAGCTTTCTTT. The full variable domain, in which reference TRBV11-2 and TRBJ1-1 provide the parts outside the CDR3, is EAGVAQSPRYKIIEKRQSVAFWCNPISGHATLYWYQQILGQGPKLLIQFQNNGVVDDSQLPKDRFSAERLKGVDSTLKIQPAKLEDSAVYLCASSLDWGRHNTEAFFGQGTRLTVV.

The gene calls are TRBV3-1 (or the pseudogene TRBV3-2) and TRBJ2-3, with D maybe TRBD2 (7 bases). Germline V lookup: CDR1 LGHDT, CDR2 YNNKEL (reference sequence). The V end was cut by 5 bases, the J end by 2 bases, with 11 bases between. The CDR3 has 14 amino acids. Written as DNA, the CDR3 is TGTGCCAGCAGCGGGGGGGCTTTCACAGATACGCAGTATTTT. Translated: CASSGGAFTDTQYF.

The V gene is TRBV27, the J gene TRBJ2-7, with 8 bases matching TRBD2. The V and J ends lost 2 bases and 3 bases, in that order; junction bases with no gene match: 3. This CDR3 contains 14 residues. Germline loops: CDR1 MNHEY, CDR2 SMNVEV (reference sequence). The CDR3 reads CASSLREGDYEQYF. The CDR3 DNA reads as TGTGCCAGCAGTTTACGGGAGGGAGACTACGAGCAGTACTTC.

This clone was counted between two and nine times. V is TRBV27 and J is TRBJ1-5; D gene ambiguous. Trimming took off 2 bases at V and 4 bases at J, with 6 bases between the two ends. Germline V gene data show CDR1 as MNHEY and CDR2 as SMNVEV (reference sequence). The length of the CDR3 is 13 residues. The CDR3 DNA sequence: TGTGCCAGCAGTTTAGGGCGAAATCAGCCCCAGCATTTT. Its translation: CASSLGRNQPQHF.

This chain connects TRBV25-1 to TRBJ2-1; 10 positions match TRBD2. Germline values: CDR1 MGHDK, CDR2 SYGVNS. The CDR3 runs to 16 residues. J gave up 6 bases and V 3 bases, and 8 bases lay outside the gene matches. CDR3 coding DNA: TGTGCCAGCAGTGAGCTTAGCGGGGGGCGCCTCAATGAGCAGTTCTTC. Its protein is CASSELSGGRLNEQFF.

The chain employs TRBV2 and TRBJ2-1, with D possibly matching TRBD2 (5 bases). Between the trimmed V and J ends, which lost 4 bases and 2 bases, there was a span of 9 bases. Germline lookup yields CDR1 SNHLY and CDR2 FYNNEI. The CDR3 extends over 14 amino acids. The CDR3 bases are TGTGCCAGCAGTGTGTCGGGGACCTACAATGAGCAGTTCTTC. The encoded protein is CASSVSGTYNEQFF.

The chain carries TRBV6-2 or TRBV6-3 and TRBJ1-1; D possibly corresponds to TRBD1 (6 bases). Trimming removed 1 base at V and 8 bases at J, with 11 bases between. The CDR3 covers 13 residues. Germline assignment: CDR1 MNHEY and CDR2 SVGEGT. CDR3 coding DNA: TGTGCCAGCAGTTACTGGACGCAGGGGGAAGCTTTCTTT. It translates to CASSYWTQGEAFF.

This chain links TRBV6-5 with TRBJ1-5; D perhaps matches TRBD1 (6 bases). The CDR3 totals 15 residues. CDR1 and CDR2 from the germline V gene are MNHEY and SVGAGI. V was pared by 6 bases and J by 1 base, with 13 bases between. CDR3 DNA: TGTGCCAGCAGACGTCAGGGGACGAGCAATCAGCCCCAGCATTTT. Residues: CASRRQGTSNQPQHF.

The chain is built from TRBV4-2 and TRBJ2-1, with D unclear. Germline CDR1 is LGHNA and CDR2 is YNFKEQ. The CDR3 spans 16 residues. Trimming shortened V by 0 bases and J by 2 bases, and 11 bases separated the two germline ends. The CDR3 DNA reads TGTGCCAGCAGCCAAGACATTGCCTCAGCCTACAATGAGCAGTTCTTC. Its translation: CASSQDIASAYNEQFF.

The rearrangement joins TRBV9 to TRBJ1-4, with 7 bases identical to TRBD1. This CDR3 comprises 15 residues. Germline V gene sequence: CDR1 SGDLS, CDR2 YYNGEE. V was clipped by 5 bases and J by 6 bases; unmatched bases: 10. The CDR3 nucleotides read TGTGCCAGCAGTCTTGGACAGGATCTCGATGAAAAACTGTTTTTT. Its translation: CASSLGQDLDEKLFF. Full variable domain (remainder filled in from reference TRBV9 and TRBJ1-4): DSGVTQTPKHLITATGQRVTLRCSPRSGDLSVYWYQQSLDQGLQFLIQYYNGEERAKGNILERFSAQQFPDLHSELNLSSLELGDSALYFCASSLGQDLDEKLFFGSGTQLSVL.

This sequence joins TRBV6-5 and TRBJ2-3; 15 nucleotides align to TRBD2. CDR3 length: 16 amino acids. Germline CDR1 MNHEY, CDR2 SVGAGI. V was clipped by 4 bases and J by 3 bases; unmatched bases: 2. CDR3 sequence reads: CASSWTSGGGTDTQYF. The CDR3 DNA sequence: TGTGCCAGCAGTTGGACTAGCGGGGGGGGTACAGATACGCAGTATTTT.

The chain uses TRBV3-1 (or the pseudogene TRBV3-2) and TRBJ2-2; tentative D call: TRBD2 (7 bases). The CDR3 contains 16 residues. Trimming shortened V by 5 bases and J by 4 bases, and 17 bases separated the two germline ends. Germline CDR1 LGHDT, CDR2 YNNKEL (reference sequence). CDR3 residues: CASSSTRGHTTGELFF. CDR3 sequence (DNA): TGTGCCAGCAGCTCCACGCGGGGGCATACCACCGGGGAGCTGTTTTTT.

The chain has TRBV10-3 and TRBJ1-6, with 8 bases matching TRBD1. The CDR3 is 15 residues long. V trimming: 6 bases; J trimming: 10 bases; junction bases outside the gene matches: 11. Looked up from germline, CDR1 is ENHRY and CDR2 is SYGVKD. The CDR3: CAISADRGVTSPLHF. The CDR3 coding sequence is TGTGCCATCAGCGCCGACAGGGGAGTCACATCACCCCTCCACTTT.

The genes are TRBV24-1 and TRBJ2-5; 8 bases match TRBD1. Trimming at V came to 2 bases and at J to 4 bases, leaving 2 bases not matched to a gene. The CDR3 has 14 amino acids. Germline CDR1 reads KGHDR; CDR2 reads SFDVKD. As DNA, the CDR3 is TGTGCCACCAGTGATTCAGGGGGCCGAGAGACCCAGTACTTC. Amino acid sequence: CATSDSGGRETQYF.

This CDR3 is CASSLGGNEKLFF. CDR3 DNA: TGCGCCAGCAGCTTGGGGGGCAATGAAAAACTGTTTTTT. The chain joins TRBV5-1 to TRBJ1-4; possible D gene TRBD1, 5 bases. CDR3 length: 13 residues. Trimming cost V 0 bases and J 5 bases, with 5 bases left between them. Germline V gene data show CDR1 as SGHRS and CDR2 as YFSETQ.

Of note for this clone: Additional DNA sequences in this sample encode the identical CDR3. The chain carries TRBV2 and TRBJ1-2, with 9 bases aligning to TRBD1. Trimming removed 3 bases from V and 4 bases from J; junction bases left unmatched: 0. The CDR3 loop spans 13 amino acids. From germline, CDR1 is SNHLY and CDR2 FYNNEI. CDR3 sequence: CASSEGQGYGYTF. The CDR3 nucleotides read TGTGCCAGCAGTGAGGGACAGGGCTATGGCTACACCTTC. The complete variable domain, with remaining parts taken from reference TRBV2 and TRBJ1-2, reads EPEVTQTPSHQVTQMGQEVILRCVPISNHLYFYWYRQILGQKVEFLVSFYNNEISEKSEIFDDQFSVERPDGSNFTLKIRSTKLEDSAMYFCASSEGQGYGYTFGSGTRLTVV.

This chain connects TRBV2 to TRBJ2-4; 7 bases align to TRBD1. Germline V gene data show CDR1 as SNHLY and CDR2 as FYNNEI. The CDR3 spans 17 residues. The V segment lost 3 bases and the J segment 0 bases; nucleotides outside the gene matches: 8. The CDR3 nucleotides are TGTGCCAGCAGTGAGACAGGGCTTCTTCTAGCCAAAAACATTCAGTACTTC. As protein: CASSETGLLLAKNIQYF.

V is TRBV10-1 and J is TRBJ1-1; D unresolved. Trimming stripped 2 bases from V and 2 bases from J, with 9 bases between. Germline V lookup: CDR1 WNHNN, CDR2 SYGVQD (reference sequence). This CDR3 comprises 14 residues. The CDR3 DNA reads TGCGCCAGCAGTGAGACTCAAATTAACACTGAAGCTTTCTTT. Amino acids: CASSETQINTEAFF.

This clone was counted between two and nine times. V is TRBV6-5 and J is TRBJ1-2; 7 positions agree with TRBD1. There are 13 residues in the CDR3. Germline V gene sequence: CDR1 MNHEY, CDR2 SVGAGI. The junction had 7 bases not matched to a gene; V was cut back by 7 bases and J by 5 bases. The CDR3, as DNA: TGTGCCAGCACTGGACAGGACAATTATGGCTACACCTTC. It specifies CASTGQDNYGYTF.

The chain joins TRBV5-4 to TRBJ1-2; 7 nucleotides align to TRBD1. V lost 4 bases to trimming and J lost 5 bases; unmatched junction nucleotides: 5. The CDR3 spans 13 residues. Germline V gives CDR1 SGHNT, CDR2 YYREEE (reference sequence). The CDR3 sequence: CASSPSDRYGYTF. In nucleotides, the CDR3 is TGTGCCAGCAGCCCATCGGACAGGTATGGCTACACCTTC.

The rearrangement uses TRBV29-1 and TRBJ1-1; D ambiguous. V was shortened by 8 bases and J by 6 bases, with 13 bases between the two germline ends. Germline CDR1 and CDR2: SQVTM and ANQGSEA. The CDR3 has 11 residues. CDR3 loop: CSLAPQAEAFF. DNA of the CDR3: TGCAGCCTCGCCCCCCAGGCTGAAGCTTTCTTT. The full variable domain, rest sourced from reference TRBV29-1 and TRBJ1-1, is SAVISQKPSRDICQRGTSLTIQCQVDSQVTMMFWYRQQPGQSLTLIATANQGSEATYESGFVIDKFPISRPNLTFSTLTVSNMSPEDSSIYLCSLAPQAEAFFGQGTRLTVV.

This clone was counted only a few times. The V gene is TRBV27, the J gene TRBJ2-5; 8 bases line up with TRBD2. CDR3 length: 15 residues. Trimming cost V 2 bases and J 1 base; bases outside gene matches: 3. CDR1 is MNHEY, CDR2 SMNVEV, per germline (reference sequence). The CDR3 sequence is CASSLTSGIQETQYF. The CDR3 coding sequence is TGTGCCAGCAGTTTAACTAGCGGTATCCAAGAGACCCAGTACTTC.